This T cell receptor beta chain was observed in a study of blood T cell repertoires in COVID-19 (dated by TCRdb to about 2020). For context, the study as a whole: Samples covering the acute and convalescent phases of COVID-19 were provided by collaborators in the United States, Italy and Spain. The material from the prospective study consisted of cDNA or gDNA derived from T cells, B-cell-depleted T cells, or PBMCs. Deeply sampled blood TCRbeta repertoires from subjects exposed to, actively infected with, or recovered from COVID-19 were included in the dataset. The repertoires were released in a freely available public database intended as a resource for research on the immune response to SARS-CoV-2. The samples were drawn from the first 160 participants of the ongoing ImmuneRACE study and from some 1,300 subjects provided by 6 global collaborators. A de-identified subject ID, COVID-19 status, age in years and sex were almost always included in the sample metadata. Where HLA class I and class II types were available, the types were taken from metadata supplied by the sample provider, not from assay-based typing. The paper's findings and limits, for the study overall: How much clinical and demographic metadata was included differed by source and by participant, and the metadata was provided uncurated.

Comments on this clone: Its binding antigen is unknown. No base-level quality is on record; no much larger clone is a single base apart.

The germline V gene (reference sequence) sets CDR1 to SEHNR and CDR2 to FQNEAQ. V loses 5 bases of germline sequence and J loses 1 base, and the interval between the two ends is 16 bases. From its cysteine to its phenylalanine, the CDR3 spans 16 amino acids. Only the CDR3 DNA is retained, 48 bases long and in frame from the first base. TCRbeta CDR3 regions were amplified from genomic DNA by means of the immunoSEQ Assay, a bias-controlled multiplex PCR. Processing in the source paper ran as follows. Within the assay, amplification of reference gene primers was used to estimate how many nucleated cells each sample contained. Sequence reads were collapsed and filtered to measure the absolute abundance of every unique TCRbeta CDR3 rearrangement. Productive Simpson clonality was computed per sample as the square root of Simpson's diversity index over productive rearrangements. TCRdb mirrors the immuneACCESS table, restricted to in-frame sequences. Some clones are absent from its copies; in checked studies, under half trace to an unresolved V gene, and the reason for the others is unknown. V and J calls and clone size are those listed in that table; D and trimming were worked out from the DNA. In all, the sample holds 350,000 to 450,000 clones, and around 87% of those were seen once. Jointly, the top ten make up roughly 3.1% of the sample.

Each collaborating institution followed its own protocols to collect whole blood in K2EDTA tubes. Collaborator samples were shipped for TCRbeta analysis as frozen whole blood, isolated PBMCs, or DNA extracted from either sample type. This receptor was identified in a human donor in a cohort sampled during active COVID-19. The chain is assembled from TRBV7-9 and TRBJ2-3; TRBD1 is perhaps the D gene, given 7 matching bases. The sample comprised peripheral blood. The CDR3 has the sequence CASSLNRGGGTDTQYF. The nucleotides read TGTGCCAGCAGCCTAAACAGGGGAGGCGGCACAGATACGCAGTATTTT.